These 14 T cell receptor beta chains came from one sample sequenced in a study of shared clonotypes between healthy human individuals. TCRdb keeps only in-frame clones here, not all; method: immunoSEQ multiplex PCR. The table records nearly 1 million clones, over 60% of them present only once. Sequencing was done on a sample of memory CD4+ T cells sorted from blood. The subset was: CD45RA-negative fraction. These receptors all stem from a man between 18 and 35 years old in good health.

This clone was picked up a small number of times. The genes are TRBV30 and TRBJ2-5, with unresolved D. Looked up from germline, CDR1 is GTSNPN and CDR2 is SVGIG (reference sequence). Deletions cut 3 bases from V and 0 bases from J, with 14 bases between. This CDR3 has 15 amino acids. The chain's CDR3 is CAWSPKRSHQETQYF. For the CDR3, the DNA is TGTGCCTGGAGCCCGAAGAGATCCCACCAAGAGACCCAGTACTTC.

V gene TRBV7-2 combines with J gene TRBJ1-5, with unresolved D. Germline V lookup: CDR1 SGHTA, CDR2 FQGNSA. CDR3 length: 14 residues. V lost 1 base, J lost 6 bases, and 10 bases lay in between. DNA of the CDR3: TGTGCCAGCAGCTTAGATGTCGCCCCTCAGCCCCAGCATTTT. Translated, it gives CASSLDVAPQPQHF. The whole variable domain, filled in from reference TRBV7-2 and TRBJ1-5, reads GAGVSQSPSNKVTEKGKDVELRCDPISGHTALYWYRQSLGQGLEFLIYFQGNSAPDKSGLPSDRFSAERTGGSVSTLTIQRTQQEDSAVYLCASSLDVAPQPQHFGDGTRLSIL.

Comment on this clone: Other DNA variants within this sample encode the same CDR3. V is TRBV6-1 and J is TRBJ2-3; 11 bases are a match to TRBD2. Trimming took 9 bases from V and 0 from J; bases not matched to a gene: 2. Germline V gene sequence: CDR1 MNHNS, CDR2 SASEGT. The CDR3 runs to 14 residues. For the CDR3, the DNA is TGTGCCAGTAGGACTAGCGGGAGCACAGATACGCAGTATTTT. Translating it yields CASRTSGSTDTQYF.

A remark on this clone: Within the sample, other DNA sequences also encode this same CDR3. The genes are TRBV7-2 and TRBJ1-1; tentative D call: TRBD1 (5 bases). Germline CDR1 reads SGHTA; CDR2 reads FQGNSA. V gave up 4 bases and J gave up 0 bases, with 9 bases separating them. This CDR3 has 14 residues. The CDR3 DNA sequence: TGTGCCAGCAGCTCCGGGACGGTGAACACTGAAGCTTTCTTT. Its translation is CASSSGTVNTEAFF. The full variable domain, in which reference TRBV7-2 and TRBJ1-1 provide the parts outside the CDR3, is GAGVSQSPSNKVTEKGKDVELRCDPISGHTALYWYRQSLGQGLEFLIYFQGNSAPDKSGLPSDRFSAERTGGSVSTLTIQRTQQEDSAVYLCASSSGTVNTEAFFGQGTRLTVV.

This clone was picked up a small number of times. The chain links TRBV28 to TRBJ2-1, with D possibly TRBD2 on 6 matching bases. The CDR3 spans 13 residues. Germline V lookup: CDR1 MDHEN, CDR2 SYDVKM. Deletions cut 7 bases from V and 3 bases from J, with 10 bases between. In DNA form, the CDR3 reads TGTGCCAGCACCGAAGCGGGCTACAATGAGCAGTTCTTC. It encodes CASTEAGYNEQFF.

V and J are TRBV5-1 and TRBJ2-1; D tentatively fits TRBD1 or TRBD2 (6 bases each). The CDR3 sequence is 15 residues long. The germline V gene encodes CDR1 SGHRS and CDR2 YFSETQ. V dropped 0 bases and J dropped 7 bases, with 14 bases sitting between them. CDR3: CASSLVGGLVNEQFF. CDR3 DNA: TGCGCCAGCAGCTTGGTTGGGGGGCTTGTGAATGAGCAGTTCTTC.

The chain links TRBV28 to TRBJ1-2, with 7 bases that match TRBD1. Per germline, CDR1 MDHEN and CDR2 SYDVKM. This CDR3 is built from 15 residues. The V segment lost 5 bases and the J segment 7 bases; nucleotides outside the gene matches: 13. CDR3 residues: CASSPTLQGLSGYTF. The CDR3, as DNA: TGTGCCAGCAGTCCTACCTTACAGGGGTTAAGTGGCTACACCTTC.

The J gene is TRBJ2-7, the V gene TRBV6-1, with TRBD2 identical over 9 bases. The CDR3 covers 14 residues. With V trimmed by 7 bases and J by 2 bases, 6 bases remained unmatched. CDR1 is MNHNS and CDR2 is SASEGT in the germline V gene. The CDR3 reads CASKGSSGTYEQYF. The CDR3 nucleotides read TGTGCCAGCAAGGGGTCTAGCGGGACCTACGAGCAGTACTTC.

The V gene is TRBV5-1, the J gene TRBJ1-1; TRBD1 agrees at 8 bases. V shed 3 bases, J shed 4 bases, and the junction held 2 bases outside the gene matches. The CDR3 runs 13 residues. Germline-derived CDR1 and CDR2 are SGHRS and YFSETQ. CDR3 sequence: CASSSQGVTEAFF. As DNA, the CDR3 is TGCGCCAGCAGCTCACAGGGGGTCACTGAAGCTTTCTTT.

Only a few counts were recorded for this clone. V usage is TRBV7-2 and J usage is TRBJ2-2, with 7 bases aligning to TRBD2. Losses at the gene ends were 5 bases for V and 0 bases for J; bases not matched to a gene: 3. This CDR3 has 15 residues. Germline CDR1 is SGHTA and CDR2 is FQGNSA. The CDR3 region has the DNA TGTGCCAGCAGCCGACTAGCCGCGAACACCGGGGAGCTGTTTTTT. Translation gives CASSRLAANTGELFF.

J is TRBJ2-3 and V is TRBV18, with unresolved D. The CDR3 consists of 14 residues. Germline loops: CDR1 KGHSH, CDR2 LQKENI. Between the trimmed V and J ends, which lost 0 bases and 6 bases, there was a span of 10 bases. The CDR3 DNA reads TGTGCCAGCTCACCACCGAGTAGCCGTGATACGCAGTATTTT. It translates to CASSPPSSRDTQYF.

CDR3 coding DNA: TGTGCCAGCAGCACCCAGGGTGGGCAAACCTACAATGAGCAGTTCTTC. It specifies CASSTQGGQTYNEQFF. The rearrangement links TRBV5-4 to TRBJ2-1; tentative D call: TRBD1 (5 bases). Deletions cut 4 bases from V and 2 bases from J, with 16 bases between. CDR1 is SGHNT, CDR2 YYREEE, per germline (reference sequence). The CDR3 loop spans 16 amino acids.

This rearrangement joins TRBV2 to TRBJ1-6; 10 positions match TRBD1. CDR3 size: 16 residues. V dropped 0 bases and J dropped 9; count of bases not matched to a gene: 5. Germline CDR1 is SNHLY and CDR2 is FYNNEI. Here the CDR3 reads CASSEAGDRGRSPLHF. DNA for the CDR3: TGTGCCAGCAGTGAAGCTGGGGACAGGGGACGTTCACCCCTCCACTTT. The full variable domain, completed using reference TRBV2 and TRBJ1-6, is EPEVTQTPSHQVTQMGQEVILRCVPISNHLYFYWYRQILGQKVEFLVSFYNNEISEKSEIFDDQFSVERPDGSNFTLKIRSTKLEDSAMYFCASSEAGDRGRSPLHFGNGTRLTVT.

This clone was seen once. The chain uses TRBV12-2 and TRBJ1-6; no check of the table's D call, TRBD1, against the DNA was made. TRBV12-2 represents a pseudogene. The CDR3 is 15 residues long. CDR3 protein: CASRPSGTGQSPLHF. The CDR3 coding sequence is TGTGCAAGTCGCCCCTCCGGGACAGGGCAATCACCCCTCCACTTT.